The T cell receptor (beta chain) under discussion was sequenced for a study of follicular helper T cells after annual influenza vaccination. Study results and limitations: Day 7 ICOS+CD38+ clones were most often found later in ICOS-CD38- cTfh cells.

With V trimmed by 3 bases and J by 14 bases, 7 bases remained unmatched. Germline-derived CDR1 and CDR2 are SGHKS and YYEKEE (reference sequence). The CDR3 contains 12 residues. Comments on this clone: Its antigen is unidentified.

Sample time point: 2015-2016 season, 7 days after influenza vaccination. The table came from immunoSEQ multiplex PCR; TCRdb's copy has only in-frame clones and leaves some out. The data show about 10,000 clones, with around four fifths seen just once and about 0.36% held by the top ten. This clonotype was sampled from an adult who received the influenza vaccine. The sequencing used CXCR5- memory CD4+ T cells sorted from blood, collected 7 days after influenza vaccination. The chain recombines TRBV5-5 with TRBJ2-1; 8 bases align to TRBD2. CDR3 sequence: CASSSGGTSKFF. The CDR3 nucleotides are TGTGCCAGCAGCTCCGGGGGGACTAGTAAGTTCTTC.